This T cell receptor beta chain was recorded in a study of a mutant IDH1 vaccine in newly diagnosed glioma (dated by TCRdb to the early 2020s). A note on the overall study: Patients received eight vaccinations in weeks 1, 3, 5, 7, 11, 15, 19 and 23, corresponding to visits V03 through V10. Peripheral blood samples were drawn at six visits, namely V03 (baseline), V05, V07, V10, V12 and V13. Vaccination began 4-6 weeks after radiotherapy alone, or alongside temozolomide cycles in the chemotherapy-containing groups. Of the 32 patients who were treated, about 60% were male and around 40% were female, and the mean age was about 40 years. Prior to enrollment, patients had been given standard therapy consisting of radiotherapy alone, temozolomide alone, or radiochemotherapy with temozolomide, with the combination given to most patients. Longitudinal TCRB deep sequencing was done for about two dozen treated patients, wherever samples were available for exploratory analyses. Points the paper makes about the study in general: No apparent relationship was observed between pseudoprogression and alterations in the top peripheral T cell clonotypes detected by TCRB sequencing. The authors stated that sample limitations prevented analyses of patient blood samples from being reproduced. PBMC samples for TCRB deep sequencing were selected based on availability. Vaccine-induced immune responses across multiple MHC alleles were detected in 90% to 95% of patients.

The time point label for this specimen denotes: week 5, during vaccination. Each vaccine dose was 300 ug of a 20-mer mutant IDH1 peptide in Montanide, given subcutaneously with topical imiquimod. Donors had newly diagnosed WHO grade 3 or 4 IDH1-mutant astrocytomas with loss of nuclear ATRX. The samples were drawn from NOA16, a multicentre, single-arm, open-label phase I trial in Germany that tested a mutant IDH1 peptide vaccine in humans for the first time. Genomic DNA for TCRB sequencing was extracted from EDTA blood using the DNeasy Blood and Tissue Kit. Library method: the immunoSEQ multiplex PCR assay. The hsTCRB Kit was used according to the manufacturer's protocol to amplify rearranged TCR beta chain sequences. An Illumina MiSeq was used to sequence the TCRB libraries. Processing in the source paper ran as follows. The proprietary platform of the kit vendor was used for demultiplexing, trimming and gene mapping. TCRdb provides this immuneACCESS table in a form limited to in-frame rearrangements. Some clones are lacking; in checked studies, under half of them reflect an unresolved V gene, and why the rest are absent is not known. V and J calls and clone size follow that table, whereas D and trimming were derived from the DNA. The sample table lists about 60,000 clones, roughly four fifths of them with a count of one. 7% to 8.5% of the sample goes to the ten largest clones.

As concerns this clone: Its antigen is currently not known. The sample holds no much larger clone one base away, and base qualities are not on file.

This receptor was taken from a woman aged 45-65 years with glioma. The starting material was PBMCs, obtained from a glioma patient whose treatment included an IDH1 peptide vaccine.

The DNA reads TGTGCCAGCAGCTCCCCGGGACTGGAGGACGGGACCCAGTACTTC. It is translated as CASSSPGLEDGTQYF. This chain is built from TRBV5-8 and TRBJ2-5; TRBD2 is possibly the D segment (6 matching bases). CDR1 SGHTS and CDR2 YDEGEE are derived from the germline V gene. The junction shows trimming of 3 bases on V and 7 bases on J, plus 19 bases between the germline ends. The CDR3 numbers 15 residues from cysteine through phenylalanine. Of the read, only the CDR3 DNA is kept; its 45 bases are in frame from base 1.